The T cell receptor beta chain under discussion was sequenced for a study of T cell responses to AZD1222 COVID-19 vaccine. Study-wide points: The donor group comprised mostly white British people and more females; the analysis possibly underestimated clonal diversity. The study found vaccine-associated CD4 TCRs spanning spike, dominant at 160-218 and 743-854.

Germline V lookup: CDR1 LNHDA, CDR2 SQIVND (reference sequence). The CDR3 extends over 13 amino acids. V shed 7 bases and J 9 bases; nucleotides not matched to a gene: 6. The method was immunoSEQ multiplex PCR; TCRdb's version includes in-frame clones alone and lacks a portion of them. This sample yields approximately 100,000 clones, of which about 89% are seen a single time; approximately 16% belongs to the top ten. Note on this clone: The antigen remains unidentified.

The source material was peripheral blood, sampled on day 0 of AZD1222 vaccination. The chain has TRBV19 and TRBJ2-1, with 10 bases aligning to TRBD2. The receptor was derived from an adult in good health. DNA of the CDR3: TGTGCCAGTAATAAGCGGGAGGGCACTGAGCAGTTCTTC. Its protein is CASNKREGTEQFF.